Listed below are T cell receptor beta chains from one sample, sequenced in a study of blood T cells in healthy people across ages. MiXCR, run by TCRdb on the 5' RACE reads, gives a single entry per CDR3 protein. The sample lists about 900,000 distinct CDR3 sequences, 45% to 50% seen once, with 13% in the top ten. Material for sequencing was blood. The receptor source for this set is a man aged 25 to 40 in good health. Each CDR3 is given with its conserved first and last residue. A D gene is named only where the DNA matches it firmly. For some rows the clone size is stated as once, few or many, or as a class when expanded; others skip it.

CDR3 protein	CDR3 DNA	D gene	V gene	J gene	clone size
CAISEGNGVSTYEQYF	TGTGCCATCAGTGAGGGGAACGGGGTGTCGACCTACGAGCAGTACTTC	NA	TRBV10-3	TRBJ2-7	NA
CASSETRGIYNEQFF	TGTGCCAGCAGTGAAACTCGGGGGATATACAATGAGCAGTTCTTC	NA	TRBV25-1	TRBJ2-1	NA
CAWRGRDRGRGNEKLFF	TGTGCCTGGAGGGGCCGGGACAGGGGGCGCGGGAATGAAAAACTGTTTTTT	TRBD1	TRBV30	TRBJ1-4	NA
CASSQSPGQGASYEQYF	TGCGCCAGCAGCCAAAGCCCTGGACAGGGGGCTTCCTACGAGCAGTACTTC	TRBD1	TRBV4-3	TRBJ2-7	NA
CASSYATAAYEQYF	TGTGCCAGCAGTTACGCGACTGCGGCCTACGAGCAGTACTTC	NA	TRBV6-2/TRBV6-3	TRBJ2-7	NA
CSASVTLAGSYEQYF	TGCAGTGCTAGCGTTACCCTAGCGGGGAGTTACGAGCAGTACTTC	TRBD2	TRBV20-1	TRBJ2-7	NA
CASSDLDAYRQFF	TGTGCCAGCAGTGATCTCGACGCATATCGTCAGTTCTTC	NA	TRBV25-1	TRBJ2-1	NA
CASSFTSKNTEAFF	TGCGCCAGCAGCTTTACCTCCAAGAACACTGAAGCTTTCTTT	NA	TRBV5-1	TRBJ1-1	once
CASNPRQGGGEQYF	TGTGCCAGCAACCCGAGACAGGGGGGTGGCGAGCAGTACTTC	TRBD1	TRBV2	TRBJ2-7	NA
CASSQDGGGSGTDTQYF	TGTGCCAGCAGCCAGGACGGCGGGGGGTCTGGCACAGATACGCAGTATTTT	TRBD2	TRBV4-2	TRBJ2-3	once
CSAPDGVAGSYNSPLHF	TGCAGTGCCCCGGACGGGGTCGCGGGCTCCTATAATTCACCCCTCCACTTT	NA	TRBV20-1	TRBJ1-6	NA